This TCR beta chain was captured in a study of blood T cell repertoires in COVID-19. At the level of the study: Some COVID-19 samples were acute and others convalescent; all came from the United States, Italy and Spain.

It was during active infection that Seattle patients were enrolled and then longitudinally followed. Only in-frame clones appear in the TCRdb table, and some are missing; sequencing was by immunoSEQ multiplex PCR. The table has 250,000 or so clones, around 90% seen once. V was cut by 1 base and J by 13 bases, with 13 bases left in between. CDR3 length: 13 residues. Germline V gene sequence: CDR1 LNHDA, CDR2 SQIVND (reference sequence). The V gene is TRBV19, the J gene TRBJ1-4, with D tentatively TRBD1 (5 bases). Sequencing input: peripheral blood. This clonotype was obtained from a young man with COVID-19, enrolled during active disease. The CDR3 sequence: CASSIASGGGLFF. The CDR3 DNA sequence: TGTGCCAGTAGTATAGCCTCCGGGGGGGGACTGTTTTTT. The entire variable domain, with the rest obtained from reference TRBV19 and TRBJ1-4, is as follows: DGGITQSPKYLFRKEGQNVTLSCEQNLNHDAMYWYRQDPGQGLRLIYYSQIVNDFQKGDIAEGYSVSREKKESFPLTVTSAQKNPTAFYLCASSIASGGGLFFGSGTQLSVL.